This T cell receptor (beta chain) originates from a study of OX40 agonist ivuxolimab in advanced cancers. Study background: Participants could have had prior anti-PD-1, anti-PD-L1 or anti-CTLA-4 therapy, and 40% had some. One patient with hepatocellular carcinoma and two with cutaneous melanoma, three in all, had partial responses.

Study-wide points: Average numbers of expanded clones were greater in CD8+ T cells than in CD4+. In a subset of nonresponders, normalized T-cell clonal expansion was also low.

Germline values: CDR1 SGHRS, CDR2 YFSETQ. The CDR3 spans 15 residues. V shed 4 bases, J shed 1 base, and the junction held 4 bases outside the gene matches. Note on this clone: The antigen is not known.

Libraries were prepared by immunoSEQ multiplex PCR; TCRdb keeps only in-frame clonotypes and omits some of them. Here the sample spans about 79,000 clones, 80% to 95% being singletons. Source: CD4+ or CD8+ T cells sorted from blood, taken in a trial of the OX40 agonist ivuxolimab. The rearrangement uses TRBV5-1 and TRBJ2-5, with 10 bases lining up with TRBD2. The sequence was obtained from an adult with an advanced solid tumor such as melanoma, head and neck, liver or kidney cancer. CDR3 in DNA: TGCGCCAGCAGCATCATAGCGGGGGGCCAAGAGACCCAGTACTTC. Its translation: CASSIIAGGQETQYF.